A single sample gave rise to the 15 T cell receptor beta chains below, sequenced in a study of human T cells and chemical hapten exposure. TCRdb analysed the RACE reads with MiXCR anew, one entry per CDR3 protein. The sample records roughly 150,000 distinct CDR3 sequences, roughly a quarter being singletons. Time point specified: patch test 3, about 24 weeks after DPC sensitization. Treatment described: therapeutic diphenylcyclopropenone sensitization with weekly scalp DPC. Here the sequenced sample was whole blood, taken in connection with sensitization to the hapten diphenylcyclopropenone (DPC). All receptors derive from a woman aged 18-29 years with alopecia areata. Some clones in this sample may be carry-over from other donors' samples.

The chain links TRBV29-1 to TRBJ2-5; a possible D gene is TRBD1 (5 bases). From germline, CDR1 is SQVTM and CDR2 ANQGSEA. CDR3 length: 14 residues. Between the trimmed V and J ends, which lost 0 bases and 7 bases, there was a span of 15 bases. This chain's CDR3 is CSVEDKGVMWTQYF. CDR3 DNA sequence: TGCAGCGTTGAAGATAAAGGGGTAATGTGGACCCAGTACTTC.

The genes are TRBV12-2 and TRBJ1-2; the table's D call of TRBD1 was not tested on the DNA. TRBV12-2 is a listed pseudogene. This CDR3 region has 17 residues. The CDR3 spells CASRLPPGRHQRYGYTF. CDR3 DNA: TGTGCAAGTCGCCTCCCTCCAGGGCGCCACCAGAGGTATGGCTACACCTTC.

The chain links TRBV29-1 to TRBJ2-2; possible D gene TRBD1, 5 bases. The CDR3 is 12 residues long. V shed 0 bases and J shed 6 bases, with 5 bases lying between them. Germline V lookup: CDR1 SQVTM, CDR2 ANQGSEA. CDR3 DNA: TGCAGCGTTGAAGAAGGGGCCGGGGAGCTGTTTTTT. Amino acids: CSVEEGAGELFF.

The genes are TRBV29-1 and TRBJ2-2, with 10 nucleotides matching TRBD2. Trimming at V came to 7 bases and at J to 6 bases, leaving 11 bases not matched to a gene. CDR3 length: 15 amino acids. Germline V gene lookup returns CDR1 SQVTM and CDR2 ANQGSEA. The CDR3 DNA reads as TGCAGCGCTGGGAGAGCGGGAGGGCCCTCCGGGGAGCTGTTTTTT. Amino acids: CSAGRAGGPSGELFF.

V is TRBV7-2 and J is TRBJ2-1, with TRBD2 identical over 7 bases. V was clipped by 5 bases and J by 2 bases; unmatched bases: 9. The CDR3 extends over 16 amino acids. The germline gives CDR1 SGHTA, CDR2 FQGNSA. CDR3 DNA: TGTGCCAGCAGCCCAGGGCCCGGGACTACCTACAATGAGCAGTTCTTC. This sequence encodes CASSPGPGTTYNEQFF.

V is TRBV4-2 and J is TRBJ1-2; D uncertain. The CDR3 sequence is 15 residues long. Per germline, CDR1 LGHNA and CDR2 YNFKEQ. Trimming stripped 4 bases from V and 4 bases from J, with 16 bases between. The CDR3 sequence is CASSPPGAGRYGYTF. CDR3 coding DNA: TGTGCCAGCAGCCCCCCCGGCGCAGGACGCTATGGCTACACCTTC.

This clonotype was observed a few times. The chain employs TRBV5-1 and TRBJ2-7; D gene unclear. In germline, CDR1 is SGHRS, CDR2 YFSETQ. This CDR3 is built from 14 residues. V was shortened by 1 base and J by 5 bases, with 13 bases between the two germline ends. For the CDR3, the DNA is TGCGCCAGCAGCTTGTCTATCGGTAAGGACGAGCAGTACTTC. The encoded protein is CASSLSIGKDEQYF. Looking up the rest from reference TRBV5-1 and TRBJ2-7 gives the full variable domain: KAGVTQTPRYLIKTRGQQVTLSCSPISGHRSVSWYQQTPGQGLQFLFEYFSETQRNKGNFPGRFSGRQFSNSRSEMNVSTLELGDSALYLCASSLSIGKDEQYFGPGTRLTVT.

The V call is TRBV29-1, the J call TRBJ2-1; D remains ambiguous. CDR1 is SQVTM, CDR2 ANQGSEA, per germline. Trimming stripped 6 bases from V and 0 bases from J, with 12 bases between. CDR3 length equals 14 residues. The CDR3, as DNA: TGCAGCGTGGGGTCAGGCCCCTCCTACAATGAGCAGTTCTTC. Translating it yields CSVGSGPSYNEQFF.

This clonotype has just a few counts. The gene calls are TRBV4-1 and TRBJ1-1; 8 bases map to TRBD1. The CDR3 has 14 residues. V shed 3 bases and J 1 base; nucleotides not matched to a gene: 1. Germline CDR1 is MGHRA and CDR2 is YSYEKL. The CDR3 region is CASSQTGANTEAFF. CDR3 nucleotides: TGCGCCAGCAGCCAGACAGGGGCGAACACTGAAGCTTTCTTT.

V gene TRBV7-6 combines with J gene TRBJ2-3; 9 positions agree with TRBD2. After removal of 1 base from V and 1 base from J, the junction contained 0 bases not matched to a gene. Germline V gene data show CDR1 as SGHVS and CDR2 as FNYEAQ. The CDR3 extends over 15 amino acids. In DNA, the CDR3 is TGTGCCAGCAGCTTAGGGACTAGCGGCACAGATACGCAGTATTTT. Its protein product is CASSLGTSGTDTQYF.

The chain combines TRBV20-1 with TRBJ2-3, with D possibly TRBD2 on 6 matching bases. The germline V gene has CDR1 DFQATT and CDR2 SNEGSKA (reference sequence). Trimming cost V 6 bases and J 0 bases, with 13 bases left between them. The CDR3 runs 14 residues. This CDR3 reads CSAVPGTSTDTQYF. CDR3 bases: TGCAGTGCCGTCCCTGGGACTAGCACAGATACGCAGTATTTT.

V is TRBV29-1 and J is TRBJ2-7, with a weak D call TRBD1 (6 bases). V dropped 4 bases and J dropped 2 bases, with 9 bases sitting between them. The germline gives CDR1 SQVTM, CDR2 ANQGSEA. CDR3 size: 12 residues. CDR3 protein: CSVAGAPYEQYF. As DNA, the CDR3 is TGCAGCGTTGCAGGGGCCCCCTACGAGCAGTACTTC.

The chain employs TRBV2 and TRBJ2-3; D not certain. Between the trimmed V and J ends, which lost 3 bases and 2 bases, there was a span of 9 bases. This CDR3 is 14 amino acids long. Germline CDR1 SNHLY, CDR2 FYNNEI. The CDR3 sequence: CASSEVVYTDTQYF. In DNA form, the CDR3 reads TGTGCCAGCAGTGAGGTGGTTTACACAGATACGCAGTATTTT.

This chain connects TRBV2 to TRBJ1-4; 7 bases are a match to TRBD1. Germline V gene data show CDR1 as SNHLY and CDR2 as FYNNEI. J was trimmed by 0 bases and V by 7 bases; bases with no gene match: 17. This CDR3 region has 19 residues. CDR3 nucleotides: TGTGCCAGCAACAGTCGGGACAGCGGACCCGAAGCAACTAATGAAAAACTGTTTTTT. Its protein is CASNSRDSGPEATNEKLFF.

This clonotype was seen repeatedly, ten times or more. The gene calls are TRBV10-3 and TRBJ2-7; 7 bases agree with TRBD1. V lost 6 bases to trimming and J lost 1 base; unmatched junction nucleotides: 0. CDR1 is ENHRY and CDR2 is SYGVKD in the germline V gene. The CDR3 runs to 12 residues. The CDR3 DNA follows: TGTGCCATCAGGGGACAGTCCTACGAGCAGTACTTC. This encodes CAIRGQSYEQYF.